Shown below are 20 T cell receptor beta chains from a single sample sequenced in a study of blood T cell repertoires in COVID-19. Using immunoSEQ multiplex PCR, the repertoire was profiled, and TCRdb retains in-frame clones only, with some absent. The table shows around 140,000 clones, with around nine tenths occurring only once. The sample comprised peripheral blood. The receptors here all came from a woman aged 70 to 79 with COVID-19, enrolled during active disease.

V is TRBV7-9 and J is TRBJ1-6; no firm D call. CDR3 length equals 14 residues. CDR1 is SEHNR and CDR2 is FQNEAQ in the germline V gene (reference sequence). V was pared by 5 bases and J by 0 bases, with 5 bases between. The CDR3 DNA reads TGTGCCAGCAGCATTAGCTCCTATAATTCACCCCTCCACTTT. Its translation: CASSISSYNSPLHF.

The V and J genes are TRBV19 and TRBJ2-1; 8 bases agree with TRBD2. The CDR3 consists of 15 residues. From germline, CDR1 is LNHDA and CDR2 SQIVND (reference sequence). V was clipped by 5 bases and J by 2 bases; unmatched bases: 5. The CDR3 sequence: CASSLQRGPYNEQFF. In nucleotides, the CDR3 is TGTGCCAGTAGTCTCCAGCGGGGGCCCTACAATGAGCAGTTCTTC.

This chain joins TRBV4-2 and TRBJ2-3, with TRBD2 matching over 11 bases. In germline, CDR1 is LGHNA, CDR2 YNFKEQ. With V trimmed by 4 bases and J by 5 bases, 8 bases remained unmatched. This CDR3 has 16 residues. This CDR3 reads CASSPLAGGPGDTQYF. In DNA form, the CDR3 reads TGTGCCAGCAGCCCGTTAGCGGGGGGGCCAGGAGATACGCAGTATTTT.

This clone has more than one count but fewer than ten. The genes are TRBV19 and TRBJ1-2, with D possibly being TRBD1 (6 bases). The CDR3 extends over 16 amino acids. V was cut by 2 bases and J by 4 bases, with 17 bases left in between. Looked up from germline, CDR1 is LNHDA and CDR2 is SQIVND (reference sequence). CDR3 DNA: TGTGCCAGTAGTATACCCGGGCAGGGGCAGGTCTATGGCTACACCTTC. It encodes CASSIPGQGQVYGYTF.

The chain combines TRBV15 with TRBJ2-5, with 9 bases identical to TRBD2. The ends lost 5 bases at V and 2 bases at J; junction bases unmatched: 6. The length of the CDR3 is 15 residues. Germline-derived CDR1 and CDR2 are LNHNV and YYDKDF (reference sequence). The CDR3 bases are TGTGCCACCAGCCGAGCGGGGGGCGGTCAAGAGACCCAGTACTTC. This sequence encodes CATSRAGGGQETQYF.

The CDR3 DNA is TGTGCCAGCAGCTTTCAGGGAGGAGTTGAAAAACTGTTTTTT. Translating it yields CASSFQGGVEKLFF. The V gene is TRBV5-5, the J gene TRBJ1-4, with TRBD1 as a possible D gene (5 bases). The CDR3 length is 14 residues. Trimming stripped 2 bases from V and 7 bases from J, with 12 bases between. The germline gives CDR1 SGHKS, CDR2 YYEKEE (reference sequence).

The chain recombines TRBV7-9 with TRBJ1-2, with 8 nucleotides matching TRBD1. Trimming removed 2 bases from V and 3 bases from J; junction bases left unmatched: 8. CDR1 is SEHNR and CDR2 is FQNEAQ in the germline V gene (reference sequence). This CDR3 contains 16 residues. CDR3 protein: CASSLSGTGGYYGYTF. The CDR3, as DNA: TGTGCCAGCAGCTTATCGGGTACAGGGGGATACTATGGCTACACCTTC. Based on the CDR3 plus reference TRBV7-9 and TRBJ1-2, the full variable domain is DTGVSQNPRHKITKRGQNVTFRCDPISEHNRLYWYRQTLGQGPEFLTYFQNEAQLEKSRLLSDRFSAERPKGSFSTLEIQRTEQGDSAMYLCASSLSGTGGYYGYTFGSGTRLTVV.

This chain links TRBV18 with TRBJ2-3; 9 bases align to TRBD1. CDR1 KGHSH and CDR2 LQKENI come from the germline V gene. The CDR3 extends over 16 amino acids. Trimming at V came to 4 bases and at J to 6 bases, leaving 11 bases not matched to a gene. The CDR3 is CASSQGQGQRSDTQYF. In DNA form, the CDR3 reads TGTGCCAGCTCACAGGGACAGGGCCAACGTTCCGATACGCAGTATTTT. Full variable domain (rest looked up from reference TRBV18 and TRBJ2-3): NAGVMQNPRHLVRRRGQEARLRCSPMKGHSHVYWYRQLPEEGLKFMVYLQKENIIDESGMPKERFSAEFPKEGPSILRIQQVVRGDSAAYFCASSQGQGQRSDTQYFGPGTRLTVL.

The chain has TRBV6-5 and TRBJ1-2, with D possibly being TRBD1 (6 bases). Looked up from germline, CDR1 is MNHEY and CDR2 is SVGAGI. This CDR3 contains 15 residues. The V and J ends lost 0 bases and 4 bases respectively, with 12 bases between them. The CDR3 is CASSYSTAQGYGYTF. CDR3 bases: TGTGCCAGCAGTTACTCGACCGCACAGGGCTATGGCTACACCTTC.

This clone was seen just once. V and J are TRBV19 and TRBJ1-5, with 8 bases aligning to TRBD1. CDR1 and CDR2 from the germline V gene are LNHDA and SQIVND (reference sequence). V shed 6 bases, J shed 2 bases, and the junction held 3 bases outside the gene matches. CDR3 length: 14 amino acids. CDR3 sequence: CASSPGGRNQPQHF. The CDR3 region has the DNA TGTGCCAGTAGCCCAGGGGGCCGCAATCAGCCCCAGCATTTT. The full variable domain, with the rest looked up from reference TRBV19 and TRBJ1-5, is DGGITQSPKYLFRKEGQNVTLSCEQNLNHDAMYWYRQDPGQGLRLIYYSQIVNDFQKGDIAEGYSVSREKKESFPLTVTSAQKNPTAFYLCASSPGGRNQPQHFGDGTRLSIL.

This chain joins TRBV28 and TRBJ2-7, with D unresolved. The germline V and J ends were trimmed by 3 bases and 2 bases, with 5 bases remaining between them. Germline V gene sequence: CDR1 MDHEN, CDR2 SYDVKM. The length of the CDR3 is 12 residues. The CDR3 sequence is CASSLETYEQYF. The DNA for the CDR3 is TGTGCCAGCAGTTTGGAGACCTACGAGCAGTACTTC.

The chain carries TRBV4-2 and TRBJ1-6; 7 bases agree with TRBD1. The CDR3 runs 16 residues. The V and J ends lost 4 bases and 9 bases, in that order; junction bases with no gene match: 12. Germline CDR1 and CDR2: LGHNA and YNFKEQ. CDR3 nucleotides: TGTGCCAGCAGCCGGCCAATGGGACAGCTAGGTTCACCCCTCCACTTT. Protein: CASSRPMGQLGSPLHF.

The chain links TRBV5-1 to TRBJ1-6, with 9 positions matching TRBD1. The CDR3 runs 16 residues. V lost 4 bases, J lost 8 bases, and 10 bases stayed unmatched. Germline assignment: CDR1 SGHRS and CDR2 YFSETQ. CDR3 DNA sequence: TGCGCCAGCAGCCCCGGGACAGGGACGGGGGATTCACCCCTCCACTTT. This encodes CASSPGTGTGDSPLHF. The entire variable domain, with the rest obtained from reference TRBV5-1 and TRBJ1-6, is as follows: KAGVTQTPRYLIKTRGQQVTLSCSPISGHRSVSWYQQTPGQGLQFLFEYFSETQRNKGNFPGRFSGRQFSNSRSEMNVSTLELGDSALYLCASSPGTGTGDSPLHFGNGTRLTVT.

This chain uses TRBV5-1 with TRBJ1-3; unclear D gene. Per the germline V gene, CDR1 is SGHRS and CDR2 is YFSETQ. V was shortened by 0 bases and J by 3 bases, with 7 bases between the two germline ends. The CDR3 totals 14 residues. The CDR3 is CASSLGTVGNTIYF. The CDR3 nucleotides read TGCGCCAGCAGCTTGGGTACAGTTGGAAACACCATATATTTT.

The J gene is TRBJ2-1, the V gene TRBV14, with 8 bases identical to TRBD2. J gave up 7 bases and V 3 bases, and 11 bases lay outside the gene matches. Germline V gene data show CDR1 as SGHDN and CDR2 as FVKESK. The CDR3 runs 16 residues. This CDR3 reads CASSHLPGGARNEQFF. CDR3 DNA sequence: TGTGCCAGCAGCCATCTTCCCGGGGGGGCCCGGAATGAGCAGTTCTTC.

This rearrangement joins TRBV5-1 to TRBJ2-7, with 10 positions matching TRBD1. V gave up 2 bases and J gave up 2 bases; unmatched junction bases: 4. The germline gives CDR1 SGHRS, CDR2 YFSETQ. CDR3 length equals 15 residues. The CDR3 bases are TGCGCCAGCAGCTTTAGACAGGGGGCCCCCTACGAGCAGTACTTC. The encoded protein is CASSFRQGAPYEQYF.

The table lists this clone with a count of one. This chain connects TRBV12-3 or TRBV12-4 to TRBJ1-2; 7 bases agree with TRBD1. Trimming took 5 bases from V and 4 from J; bases not matched to a gene: 1. The CDR3 is 12 amino acids. CDR3 DNA sequence: TGTGCCAGCAGTCGACAGGGCTATGGCTACACCTTC. This translates into CASSRQGYGYTF.

This rearrangement joins TRBV11-3 to TRBJ1-1, with 7 bases identical to TRBD1. This CDR3 comprises 16 residues. Per the germline V gene, CDR1 is SGHNT and CDR2 is YENEEA. V was clipped by 5 bases and J by 3 bases; unmatched bases: 12. The CDR3 DNA follows: TGTGCCAGCAGCACAGGGGCTACGGACGGGGACACTGAAGCTTTCTTT. This codes for CASSTGATDGDTEAFF.

This chain joins TRBV7-2 and TRBJ1-1; weak D call: TRBD1 (5 bases). The CDR3 is 16 residues long. Per the germline V gene, CDR1 is SGHTA and CDR2 is FQGNSA. Trimming left V 0 bases short and J 0 bases short, with 11 bases between. The CDR3 DNA is TGTGCCAGCAGCTTAGCGGTAGGGGCTTTGAACACTGAAGCTTTCTTT. Its translation: CASSLAVGALNTEAFF.

This sequence joins TRBV28 and TRBJ2-1; TRBD2 agrees at 9 bases. Germline V gives CDR1 MDHEN, CDR2 SYDVKM. V lost 2 bases to trimming and J lost 7 bases; unmatched junction nucleotides: 6. This CDR3 has 15 amino acids. The DNA of the CDR3 is TGTGCCAGCAGTTTAGCGGGGGGGCTGCGGAATGAGCAGTTCTTC. It is translated as CASSLAGGLRNEQFF.